The next 5 T cell receptor beta chains were all read from a single sample in a study of OX40 agonist ivuxolimab in advanced cancers. Assay: immunoSEQ multiplex PCR; the TCRdb copy retains only in-frame clones and omits some. The sample yields tens of thousands of clones, more than 75% seen once. Sample: CD4+ or CD8+ T cells sorted from blood, taken in a trial of the OX40 agonist ivuxolimab. The receptors derive from an adult with an advanced solid tumor such as melanoma, head and neck, liver or kidney cancer.

This clone was seen at least ten times. The chain recombines TRBV2 with TRBJ2-7, with D hard to call. The CDR3 sequence is 13 residues long. V lost 3 bases to trimming and J lost 5 bases, with 11 bases between them. Germline loops: CDR1 SNHLY, CDR2 FYNNEI. CDR3 DNA: TGTGCCAGCAGTGACCGGGCTTGGGACGAGCAGTACTTC. Amino acid sequence: CASSDRAWDEQYF.

This chain uses TRBV7-9 with TRBJ2-1; tentative D call: TRBD2 (6 bases). Germline CDR1 reads SEHNR; CDR2 reads FQNEAQ (reference sequence). The V gene lost 3 bases and the J gene lost 0 bases, with 9 bases spanning the gap. The CDR3 runs 15 residues. The CDR3 coding sequence is TGTGCCAGCAGCTTCGTTAGCGGCTCCTACAATGAGCAGTTCTTC. Translated: CASSFVSGSYNEQFF.

This rearrangement joins TRBV27 to TRBJ2-5, with TRBD2 as a possible D gene (6 bases). Trimming cost V 2 bases and J 4 bases, with 11 bases left between them. The CDR3 spans 14 residues. Germline CDR1 and CDR2: MNHEY and SMNVEV (reference sequence). The CDR3 region is CASSLGGIRETQYF. CDR3 DNA sequence: TGTGCCAGCAGTTTAGGAGGGATCCGAGAGACCCAGTACTTC.

The genes are TRBV2 and TRBJ2-1; 10 bases align to TRBD1. V gave up 8 bases and J gave up 4 bases; unmatched junction bases: 5. This CDR3 has 14 amino acids. Germline loops: CDR1 SNHLY, CDR2 FYNNEI. The CDR3 sequence: CASRDRGNYNEQFF. CDR3 nucleotide sequence: TGTGCCAGCCGGGACAGGGGAAATTACAATGAGCAGTTCTTC.

This clone was picked up one time. The V gene is TRBV5-1, the J gene TRBJ1-2; D perhaps matches TRBD1 (5 bases). The V end lost 5 bases, the J end lost 2 bases, and 16 bases lay between the germline ends. Germline assignment: CDR1 SGHRS and CDR2 YFSETQ. There are 15 residues in the CDR3. The CDR3 protein is CASRPDRQPNYGYTF. The CDR3 region has the DNA TGCGCCAGCAGACCCGACCGACAGCCCAACTATGGCTACACCTTC.